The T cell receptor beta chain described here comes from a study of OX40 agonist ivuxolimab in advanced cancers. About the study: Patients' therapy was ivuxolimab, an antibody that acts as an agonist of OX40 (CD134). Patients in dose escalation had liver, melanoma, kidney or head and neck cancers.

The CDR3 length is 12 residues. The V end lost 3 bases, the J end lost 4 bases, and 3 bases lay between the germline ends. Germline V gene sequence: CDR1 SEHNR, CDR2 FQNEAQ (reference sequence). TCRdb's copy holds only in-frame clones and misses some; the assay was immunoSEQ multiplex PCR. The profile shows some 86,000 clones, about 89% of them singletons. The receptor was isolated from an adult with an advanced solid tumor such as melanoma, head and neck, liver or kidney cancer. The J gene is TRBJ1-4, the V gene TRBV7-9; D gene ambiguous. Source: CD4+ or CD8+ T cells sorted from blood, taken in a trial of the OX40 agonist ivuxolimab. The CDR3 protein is CASSFLNEKLFF. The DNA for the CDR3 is TGTGCCAGCAGCTTCCTTAATGAAAAACTGTTTTTT.